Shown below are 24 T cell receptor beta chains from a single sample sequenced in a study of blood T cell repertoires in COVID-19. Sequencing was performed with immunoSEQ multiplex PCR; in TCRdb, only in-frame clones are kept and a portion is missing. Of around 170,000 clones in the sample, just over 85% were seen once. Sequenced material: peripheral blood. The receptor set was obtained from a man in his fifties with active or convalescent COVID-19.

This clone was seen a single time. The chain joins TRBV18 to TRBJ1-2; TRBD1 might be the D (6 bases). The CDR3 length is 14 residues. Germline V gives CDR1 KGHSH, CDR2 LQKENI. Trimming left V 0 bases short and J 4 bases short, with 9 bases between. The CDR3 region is CASSPPDRFYGYTF. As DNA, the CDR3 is TGTGCCAGCTCACCACCTGACAGGTTCTATGGCTACACCTTC.

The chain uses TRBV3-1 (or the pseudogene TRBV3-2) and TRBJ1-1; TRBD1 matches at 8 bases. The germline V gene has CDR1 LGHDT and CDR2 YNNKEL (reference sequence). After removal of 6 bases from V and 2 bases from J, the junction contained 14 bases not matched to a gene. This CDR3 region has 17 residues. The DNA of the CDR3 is TGTGCCAGCAGAGACAGTCGGGACAGGTACTTTAACACTGAAGCTTTCTTT. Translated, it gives CASRDSRDRYFNTEAFF.

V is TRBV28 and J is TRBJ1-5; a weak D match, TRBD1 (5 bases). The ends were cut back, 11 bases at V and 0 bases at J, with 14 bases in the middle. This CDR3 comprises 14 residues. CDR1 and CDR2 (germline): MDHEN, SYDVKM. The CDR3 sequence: CAASTEISNQPQHF. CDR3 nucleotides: TGTGCCGCCTCGACAGAGATTAGCAATCAGCCCCAGCATTTT.

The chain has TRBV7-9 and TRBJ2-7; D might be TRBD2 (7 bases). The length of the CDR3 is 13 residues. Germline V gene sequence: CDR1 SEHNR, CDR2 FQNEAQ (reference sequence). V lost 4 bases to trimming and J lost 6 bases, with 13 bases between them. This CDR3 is CASSWEGGLEQYF. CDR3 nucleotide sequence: TGTGCCAGCAGCTGGGAGGGGGGACTCGAGCAGTACTTC.

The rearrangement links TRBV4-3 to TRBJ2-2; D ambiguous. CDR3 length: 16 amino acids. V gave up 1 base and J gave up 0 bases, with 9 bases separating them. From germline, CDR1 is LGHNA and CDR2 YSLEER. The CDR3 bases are TGCGCCAGCAGCCAAGCTGCGGCTTCGAACACCGGGGAGCTGTTTTTT. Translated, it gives CASSQAAASNTGELFF.

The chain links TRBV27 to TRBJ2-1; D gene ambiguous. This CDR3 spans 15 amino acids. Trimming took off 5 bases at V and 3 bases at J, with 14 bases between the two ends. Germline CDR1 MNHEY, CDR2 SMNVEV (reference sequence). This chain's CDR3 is CASSVNSRDYNEQFF. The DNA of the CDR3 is TGTGCCAGCAGTGTTAATTCCCGAGACTACAATGAGCAGTTCTTC.

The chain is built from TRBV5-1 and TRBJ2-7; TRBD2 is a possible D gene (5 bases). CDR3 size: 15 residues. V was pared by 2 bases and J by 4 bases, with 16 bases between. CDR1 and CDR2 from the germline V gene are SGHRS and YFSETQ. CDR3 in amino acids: CASSLTGNGIYEQYF. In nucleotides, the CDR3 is TGCGCCAGCAGCTTAACCGGGAACGGGATTTACGAGCAGTACTTC.

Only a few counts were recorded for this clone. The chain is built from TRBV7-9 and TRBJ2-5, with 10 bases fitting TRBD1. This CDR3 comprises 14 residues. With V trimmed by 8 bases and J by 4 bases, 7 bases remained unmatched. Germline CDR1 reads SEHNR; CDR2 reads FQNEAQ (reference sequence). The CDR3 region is CASRGRTGGETQYF. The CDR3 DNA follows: TGTGCCAGCCGGGGCAGGACAGGGGGAGAGACCCAGTACTTC. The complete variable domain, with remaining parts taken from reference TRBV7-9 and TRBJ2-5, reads DTGVSQNPRHKITKRGQNVTFRCDPISEHNRLYWYRQTLGQGPEFLTYFQNEAQLEKSRLLSDRFSAERPKGSFSTLEIQRTEQGDSAMYLCASRGRTGGETQYFGPGTRLLVL.

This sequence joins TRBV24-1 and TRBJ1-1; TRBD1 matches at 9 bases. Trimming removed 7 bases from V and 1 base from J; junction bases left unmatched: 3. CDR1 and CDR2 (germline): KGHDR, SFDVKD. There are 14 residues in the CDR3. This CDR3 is CATRGQGTNTEAFF. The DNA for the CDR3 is TGTGCCACCAGGGGACAGGGAACGAACACTGAAGCTTTCTTT.

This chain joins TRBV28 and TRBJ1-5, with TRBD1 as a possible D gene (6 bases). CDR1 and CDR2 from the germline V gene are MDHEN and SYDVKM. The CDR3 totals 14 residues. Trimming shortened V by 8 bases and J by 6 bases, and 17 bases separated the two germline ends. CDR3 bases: TGTGCCAGCGAACGAGGGGGATTAGGTCAGCCCCAGCATTTT. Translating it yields CASERGGLGQPQHF. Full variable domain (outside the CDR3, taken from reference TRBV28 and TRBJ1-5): DVKVTQSSRYLVKRTGEKVFLECVQDMDHENMFWYRQDPGLGLRLIYFSYDVKMKEKGDIPEGYSVSREKKERFSLILESASTNQTSMYLCASERGGLGQPQHFGDGTRLSIL.

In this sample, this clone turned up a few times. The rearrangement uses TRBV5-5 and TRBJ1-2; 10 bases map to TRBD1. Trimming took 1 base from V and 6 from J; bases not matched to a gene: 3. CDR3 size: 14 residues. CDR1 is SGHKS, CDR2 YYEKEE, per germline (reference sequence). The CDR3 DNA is TGTGCCAGCAGCTTGTTGGACAGGGGGAATGGCTACACCTTC. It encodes CASSLLDRGNGYTF. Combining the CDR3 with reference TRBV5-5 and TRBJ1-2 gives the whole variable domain DAGVTQSPTHLIKTRGQQVTLRCSPISGHKSVSWYQQVLGQGPQFIFQYYEKEERGRGNFPDRFSARQFPNYSSELNVNALLLGDSALYLCASSLLDRGNGYTFGSGTRLTVV.

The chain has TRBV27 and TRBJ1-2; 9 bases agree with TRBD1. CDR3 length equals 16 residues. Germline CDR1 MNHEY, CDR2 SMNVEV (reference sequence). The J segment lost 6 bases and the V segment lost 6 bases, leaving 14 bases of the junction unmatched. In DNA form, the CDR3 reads TGTGCCAGCAGCCCATTCGGGACAGGGCGTGAAGATGGCTACACCTTC. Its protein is CASSPFGTGREDGYTF.

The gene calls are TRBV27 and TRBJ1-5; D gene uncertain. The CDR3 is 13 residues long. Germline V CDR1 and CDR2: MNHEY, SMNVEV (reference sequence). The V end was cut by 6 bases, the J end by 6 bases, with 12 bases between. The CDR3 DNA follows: TGTGCCAGCAGCGACGGGAGGAGTCAGCCCCAGCATTTT. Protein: CASSDGRSQPQHF.

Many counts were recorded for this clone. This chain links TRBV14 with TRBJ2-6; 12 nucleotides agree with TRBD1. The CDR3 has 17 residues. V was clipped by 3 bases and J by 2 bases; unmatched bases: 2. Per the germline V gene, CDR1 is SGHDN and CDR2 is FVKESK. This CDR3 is CASSHGTGGTGANVLTF. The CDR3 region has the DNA TGTGCCAGCAGCCATGGGACAGGGGGCACTGGGGCCAACGTCCTGACTTTC. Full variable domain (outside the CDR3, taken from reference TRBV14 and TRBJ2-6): EAGVTQFPSHSVIEKGQTVTLRCDPISGHDNLYWYRRVMGKEIKFLLHFVKESKQDESGMPNNRFLAERTGGTYSTLKVQPAELEDSGVYFCASSHGTGGTGANVLTFGAGSRLTVL.

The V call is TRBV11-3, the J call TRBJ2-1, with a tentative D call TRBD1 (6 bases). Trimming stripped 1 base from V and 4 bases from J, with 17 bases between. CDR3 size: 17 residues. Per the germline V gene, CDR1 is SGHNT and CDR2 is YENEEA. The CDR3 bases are TGTGCCAGCAGCTTAGGGCCCACAGGGTGGAGTTACAATGAGCAGTTCTTC. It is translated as CASSLGPTGWSYNEQFF.

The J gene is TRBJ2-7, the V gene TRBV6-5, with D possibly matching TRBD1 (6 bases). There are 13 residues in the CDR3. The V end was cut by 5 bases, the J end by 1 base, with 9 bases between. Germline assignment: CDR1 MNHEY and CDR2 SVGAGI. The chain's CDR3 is CASSRGQSYEQYF. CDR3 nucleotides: TGTGCCAGCAGTCGTGGACAGTCCTACGAGCAGTACTTC.

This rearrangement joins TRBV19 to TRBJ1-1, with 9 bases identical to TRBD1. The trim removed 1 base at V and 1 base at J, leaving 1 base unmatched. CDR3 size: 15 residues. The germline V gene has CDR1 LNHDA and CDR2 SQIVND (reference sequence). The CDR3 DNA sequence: TGTGCCAGTAGTATAGGGGACAGGGAGAACACTGAAGCTTTCTTT. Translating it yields CASSIGDRENTEAFF.

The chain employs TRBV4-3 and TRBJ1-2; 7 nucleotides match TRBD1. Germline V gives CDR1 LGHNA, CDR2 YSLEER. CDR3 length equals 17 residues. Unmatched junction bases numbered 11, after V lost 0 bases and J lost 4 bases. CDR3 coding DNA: TGCGCCAGCAGCCAAGAGGTCCTCTCCGGGACAGTCTATGGCTACACCTTC. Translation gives CASSQEVLSGTVYGYTF.

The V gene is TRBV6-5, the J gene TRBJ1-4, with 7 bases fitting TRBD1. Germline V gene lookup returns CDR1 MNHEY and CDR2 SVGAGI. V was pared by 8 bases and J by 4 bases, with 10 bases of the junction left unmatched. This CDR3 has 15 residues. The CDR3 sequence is CASSKQGRGNEKLFF. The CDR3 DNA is TGTGCCAGCTCCAAACAGGGGCGAGGTAATGAAAAACTGTTTTTT.

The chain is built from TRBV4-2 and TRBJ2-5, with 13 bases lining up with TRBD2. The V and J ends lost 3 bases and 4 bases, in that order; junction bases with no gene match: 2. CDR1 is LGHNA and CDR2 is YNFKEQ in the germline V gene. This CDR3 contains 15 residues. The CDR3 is CASSQGLAGIETQYF. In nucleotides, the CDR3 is TGTGCCAGCAGCCAGGGACTAGCGGGGATAGAGACCCAGTACTTC.

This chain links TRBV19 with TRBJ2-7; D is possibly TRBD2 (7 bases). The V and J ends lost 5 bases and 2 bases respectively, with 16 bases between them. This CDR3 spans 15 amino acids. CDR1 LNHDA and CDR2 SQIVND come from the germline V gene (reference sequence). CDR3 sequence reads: CASSLGGGVTYEQYF. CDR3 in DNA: TGTGCCAGTAGTCTAGGGGGGGGAGTCACCTACGAGCAGTACTTC.

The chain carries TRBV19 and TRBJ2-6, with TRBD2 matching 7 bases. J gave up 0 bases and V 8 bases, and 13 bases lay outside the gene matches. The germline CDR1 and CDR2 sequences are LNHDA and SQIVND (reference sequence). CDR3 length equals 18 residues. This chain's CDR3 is CASFDWRGDYSGANVLTF. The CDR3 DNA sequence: TGTGCCAGTTTCGACTGGCGCGGGGACTACTCTGGGGCCAACGTCCTGACTTTC. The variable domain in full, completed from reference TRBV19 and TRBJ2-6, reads DGGITQSPKYLFRKEGQNVTLSCEQNLNHDAMYWYRQDPGQGLRLIYYSQIVNDFQKGDIAEGYSVSREKKESFPLTVTSAQKNPTAFYLCASFDWRGDYSGANVLTFGAGSRLTVL.

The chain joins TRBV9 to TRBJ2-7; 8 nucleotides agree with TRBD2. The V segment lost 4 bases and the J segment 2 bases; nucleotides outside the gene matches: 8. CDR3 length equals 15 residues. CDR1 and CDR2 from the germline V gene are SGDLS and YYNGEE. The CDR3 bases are TGTGCCAGCAGCCCCGACTCGGGGGGGACCTACGAGCAGTACTTC. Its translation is CASSPDSGGTYEQYF.

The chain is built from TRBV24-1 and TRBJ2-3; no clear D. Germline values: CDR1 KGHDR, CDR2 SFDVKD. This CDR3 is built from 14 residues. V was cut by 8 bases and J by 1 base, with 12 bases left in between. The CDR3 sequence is CATKANEGTDTQYF. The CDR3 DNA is TGTGCCACCAAGGCGAACGAGGGCACAGATACGCAGTATTTT.